The T cell receptor beta chain described here comes from a study of CD8+CD57+ T cells in acquired aplastic anemia. Study summary: The mean DNA yield obtained from sorted CD4+ and CD8+ cells came to about 3.2 ug. Study-level points and caveats: It was found that more than 25 CD8+ CDR3 sequences were shared between patients and controls.

Before being chosen for sequencing, patients had shown CD8+CD57+ cell expansion by flow cytometry. There were no patients without severe acquired aplastic anemia. Template material for TCR beta VDJ and CDR3 profiling consisted of genomic DNA. TCRdb processed the reads anew with MiXCR; each CDR3 protein has one entry. The sample has about 470,000 distinct CDR3 sequences, 25% to 40% seen once. In this sample, this clonotype turned up a few times. Antigen: not known. Losses at the gene ends were 0 bases for V and 0 bases for J; bases not matched to a gene: 6. In germline, CDR1 is SGHNT, CDR2 YYREEE (reference sequence). The CDR3 is 17 amino acids.

The sample consisted of sorted CD4+, CD8+, or CD8+CD57+ T cells (not recorded which) from PBMCs. This chain uses TRBV5-4 with TRBJ2-3, with 8 bases fitting TRBD2. The sequence came from a human donor with aplastic anemia. CDR3 protein: CASSLGLRGGSTDTQYF. In DNA, the CDR3 is TGTGCCAGCAGCTTGGGTTTACGGGGGGGGAGCACAGATACGCAGTATTTT.